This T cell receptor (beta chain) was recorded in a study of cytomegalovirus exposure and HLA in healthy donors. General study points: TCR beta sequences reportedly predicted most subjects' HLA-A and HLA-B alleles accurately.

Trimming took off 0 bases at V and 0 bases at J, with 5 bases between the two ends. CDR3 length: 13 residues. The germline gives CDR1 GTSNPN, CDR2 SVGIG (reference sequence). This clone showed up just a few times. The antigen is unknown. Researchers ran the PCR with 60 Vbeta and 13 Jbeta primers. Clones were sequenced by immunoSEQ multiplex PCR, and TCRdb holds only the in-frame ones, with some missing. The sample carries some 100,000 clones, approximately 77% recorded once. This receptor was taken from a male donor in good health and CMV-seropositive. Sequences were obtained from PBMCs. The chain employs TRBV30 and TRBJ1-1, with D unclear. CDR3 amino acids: CAWSVSMNTEAFF. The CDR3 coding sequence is TGTGCCTGGAGTGTATCAATGAACACTGAAGCTTTCTTT. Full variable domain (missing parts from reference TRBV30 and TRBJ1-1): SQTIHQWPATLVQPVGSPLSLECTVEGTSNPNLYWYRQAAGRGLQLLFYSVGIGQISSEVPQNLSASRPQDRQFILSSKKLLLSDSGFYLCAWSVSMNTEAFFGQGTRLTVV.